The rows below give T cell receptor beta chains drawn from one sample of a study of CD8 T cells in Susac syndrome. MiXCR was run by TCRdb on the immunoSEQ multiplex PCR reads, yielding one entry per CDR3 protein. This repertoire shows around 170,000 distinct CDR3 sequences, about 96% found once; its top ten account for around 0.12%. Sequencing input: CD4+ T cells from PBMCs. These receptors came from a human donor with Susac syndrome. Both conserved end residues are part of each CDR3. Each record gives: D gene, clone size, V gene, J gene, CDR3 DNA, CDR3 protein. The D gene is left open where the match is weak. Not all rows give a size; the values are once, few, many and, for expanded clones, a class.

NA,NA,TRBV29-1,TRBJ1-2,TGCAGCGTTGACAACTCACACGGCTACACCTTC,CSVDNSHGYTF
NA,NA,TRBV28,TRBJ1-1,TGTGCCAGCGCGGGAACGTGGGAAGCTTTCTTT,CASAGTWEAFF
NA,once,TRBV27,TRBJ2-4,TGTGCCAGCCTGGACTACGATATAAACATTCAGTACTTC,CASLDYDINIQYF
NA,NA,TRBV5-1,TRBJ2-7,TGCGCCAGCAGCTTCGGGACTGCTCGCGAGCAGTACTTC,CASSFGTAREQYF
TRBD2,NA,TRBV11-3,TRBJ2-1,TGTGCCAGCAGCTCCTCTAGCGGCCTGGTTGGCGGTGAGCAGTTCTTC,CASSSSSGLVGGEQFF
TRBD2,NA,TRBV20-1,TRBJ2-1,TGCAGTGCTAAGCGGGAAGGGCAGTTCTTC,CSAKREGQFF
NA,once,TRBV29-1,TRBJ2-7,TGCAGCGTTGAAGTGGAGACGGTCTTCGGAGGCGAGCAGTACTTC,CSVEVETVFGGEQYF
NA,NA,TRBV24-1,TRBJ1-2,TGTGCCACCAGTACGGCAGACTATGGCTACACCTTC,CATSTADYGYTF
NA,NA,TRBV9,TRBJ1-2,TGTGCCAGCAGCGCAGGAGGCCGGACGTATACTAACTATGGCTACACCTTC,CASSAGGRTYTNYGYTF
NA,few,TRBV18,TRBJ1-5,TGTGCCAGCTCTCTCAATAGCAATCAGCCCCAGCATTTT,CASSLNSNQPQHF
TRBD2,NA,TRBV19,TRBJ2-1,TGTGCCAGTAGTCCGGGACTAGCGGGAGTAAATGAGCAGTTCTTC,CASSPGLAGVNEQFF
NA,NA,TRBV29-1,TRBJ1-2,TGCAGCGTTTTGTGGGCTGGGAGGGATGGCTACACCTTC,CSVLWAGRDGYTF
NA,NA,TRBV20-1,TRBJ1-1,TGCAGTGCTAAGAGGGACCCGAACACTGAAGCTTTCTTT,CSAKRDPNTEAFF
TRBD2,NA,TRBV15,TRBJ2-5,TGTGCCACCAGCAGAACCCATAGCGGGGGGGCGGAGACCCAGTACTTC,CATSRTHSGGAETQYF
NA,NA,TRBV5-1,TRBJ1-2,TGCGCCAGCAGCCATGCTGACAGTTCGTATGGCTACACCTTC,CASSHADSSYGYTF
NA,NA,TRBV7-9,TRBJ2-4,TGTGCCAGCAGCTTAGACCGGGCAAACATTCAGTACTTC,CASSLDRANIQYF
NA,NA,TRBV5-6,TRBJ2-7,TGTGCCAGCAGCAACGGGGGCTCCTACGAGCAGTACTTC,CASSNGGSYEQYF
NA,NA,TRBV9,TRBJ1-2,TGTGCCAGCAGCCCGGGGGAGGTTCACCCCTATGGCTACACCTTC,CASSPGEVHPYGYTF
TRBD2,once,TRBV29-1,TRBJ2-5,TGCAGCGCCAGTCTCGGGAGGGGTGAGACCCAGTACTTC,CSASLGRGETQYF
TRBD1,NA,TRBV2,TRBJ1-6,TGTGCCAGCAGTGGTGCGACAGGGCGGTCACCCCTCCACTTT,CASSGATGRSPLHF
TRBD1,NA,TRBV20-1,TRBJ1-6,TGCAGTGCTCGACCGGGGGGACAGGGAGATAATTCACCCCTCCACTTT,CSARPGGQGDNSPLHF
TRBD2,NA,TRBV7-2,TRBJ2-3,TGTGCCAGCAGCTTATTTGCTAGCGGGAGGCAAGATACGCAGTATTTT,CASSLFASGRQDTQYF
NA,once,TRBV29-1,TRBJ1-1,TGCAGCGTAGAACAGGGTCTAACTGAAGCTTTCTTT,CSVEQGLTEAFF
TRBD1,NA,TRBV9,TRBJ1-1,TGTGCCAGCAGCGTATTGGGACAGGGGGTCACTGAAGCTTTCTTT,CASSVLGQGVTEAFF
NA,NA,TRBV6-6,TRBJ2-3,TGTGCCAGCAGTTCCCCAGGCTCCACAGATACGCAGTATTTT,CASSSPGSTDTQYF
TRBD1,NA,TRBV20-1,TRBJ2-7,TGCAGTGCCACCCGGACAGGGGGCGAGCAGTACTTC,CSATRTGGEQYF
NA,NA,TRBV27,TRBJ1-2,TGTGCCAGCAGTTTATCCCCGAAACAGGGAACTAACTATGGCTACACCTTC,CASSLSPKQGTNYGYTF
NA,NA,TRBV25-1,TRBJ2-3,TGTGCCAGCAGTGAGACTAGAGCGGTTACGCAGTATTTT,CASSETRAVTQYF
NA,NA,TRBV29-1,TRBJ2-1,TGCAGCGGCCGGGGAAGCAATGAGCAGTTCTTC,CSGRGSNEQFF
NA,NA,TRBV15,TRBJ2-1,TGTGCCACCAGCAGAGAGTACCTAAACGGTCCACGCTTC,CATSREYLNGPRF
NA,NA,TRBV6-1,TRBJ2-7,TGTGCCAGCAGTCGCACCGGGTGGGCGCCAAAAACCTGGGGCGACGAGCAGTACTTC,CASSRTGWAPKTWGDEQYF
TRBD1,NA,TRBV29-1,TRBJ2-3,TGCAGCGTTGTCCGGGACAGGGGGACAGATACGCAGTATTTT,CSVVRDRGTDTQYF
NA,NA,TRBV7-8,TRBJ1-3,TGTGCCAGCAGCTTAGGCTCTGGAAACACCATATATTTT,CASSLGSGNTIYF
NA,NA,TRBV24-1,TRBJ2-3,TGTGCCACCAGTGACCGTCGTGGAGCGGGCCTTAATACGCAGTATTTT,CATSDRRGAGLNTQYF
TRBD1,NA,TRBV6-5,TRBJ1-1,TGTGCCAGCAGTTACCTCCGACAGGGGATGGCTGAAGCTTTCTTT,CASSYLRQGMAEAFF
NA,NA,TRBV11-2,TRBJ1-1,TGTGCCAGCAGCACAGGAGGGACAAGAACTGAAGCTTTCTTT,CASSTGGTRTEAFF
TRBD2,NA,TRBV24-1,TRBJ2-1,TGTGCCACCAGTGACTCCGGGGCCCCACTAGCGGGGGTTTTACGATGGAACGAGCAGTTCTTC,CATSDSGAPLAGVLRWNEQFF
NA,NA,TRBV29-1,TRBJ2-1,TGCAGCGTTGAGGTCGGGAATGAGCAGTTCTTC,CSVEVGNEQFF
NA,NA,TRBV4-2,TRBJ1-5,TGTGCCAGCAGCCAAGATCGGGATCAGCCCCAGCATTTT,CASSQDRDQPQHF
TRBD2,NA,TRBV20-1,TRBJ2-3,TGCAGTGCTAGAGTTGGACTAGCGGGGGGAAACTGGCGCTCAGATACGCAGTATTTT,CSARVGLAGGNWRSDTQYF
TRBD1,NA,TRBV20-1,TRBJ2-4,TGCAGTGCTGGAAGACAGGGGGAATGGGCCAAAAACATTCAGTACTTC,CSAGRQGEWAKNIQYF
NA,NA,TRBV29-1,TRBJ1-2,TGCAGCGTCTCTACCCTAAACTATGGCTACACCTTC,CSVSTLNYGYTF
NA,NA,TRBV14,TRBJ1-2,TGTGCCAGCAGCCAAGATTTGAGGACAGCAAAGGGCTACACCTTC,CASSQDLRTAKGYTF
TRBD1,NA,TRBV18,TRBJ2-1,TGTGCCAGCTCACCAAGGACAGGGATTGATGAGCAGTTCTTC,CASSPRTGIDEQFF
NA,NA,TRBV3-1,TRBJ1-3,TGTGCCAGCAGCCAAGAGACAACTGGAAACACCATATATTTT,CASSQETTGNTIYF
NA,NA,TRBV3-1,TRBJ2-5,TGTGCCAGCAGCCCACGTAACGACGGCGAGACCCAGTACTTC,CASSPRNDGETQYF